A single sample gave rise to the 26 T cell receptor beta chains below, sequenced in a study of spatial heterogeneity in lung cancer. Study-wide results and limits: Counts of expanded intratumoral alpha and beta TCRs tracked tumor mutation counts.

TCRdb re-called the 5' RACE reads through MiXCR, storing one row per CDR3 protein. The sample has about 9,600 distinct CDR3 sequences; approximately 6% are singletons. Time point meaning: sample taken at primary tumor resection. The antigens these receptors bind are not known. This specimen was lung tumor tissue, taken at surgery. Source of these receptors: a male donor with early-stage non-small cell lung cancer.

This clonotype was recorded at least ten times. The chain employs TRBV7-2 and TRBJ1-5; no clear D gene. Looked up from germline, CDR1 is SGHTA and CDR2 is FQGNSA. The CDR3 loop spans 15 amino acids. The V gene lost 0 bases and the J gene lost 4 bases, with 10 bases spanning the gap. DNA for the CDR3: TGTGCCAGCAGCTTAGCCCTGACGGGGAATCAGCCCCAGCATTTT. Translating gives CASSLALTGNQPQHF.

In its sample, this clonotype was seen many times. The chain couples TRBV6-5 to TRBJ2-3; 11 nucleotides match TRBD1. The CDR3 loop spans 14 amino acids. Germline loops: CDR1 MNHEY, CDR2 SVGAGI. V lost 6 bases to trimming and J lost 5 bases; unmatched junction nucleotides: 4. The CDR3 DNA follows: TGTGCCAGCAGCCGGACAGGGGGCGTAGATACGCAGTATTTT. It codes for CASSRTGGVDTQYF.

This clonotype was counted at least ten times. This rearrangement joins TRBV5-1 to TRBJ2-1, with 10 nucleotides matching TRBD1. The ends lost 5 bases at V and 8 bases at J; junction bases unmatched: 13. Per the germline V gene, CDR1 is SGHRS and CDR2 is YFSETQ. The CDR3 consists of 16 residues. The CDR3 DNA sequence: TGCGCCAGCAGTTACCAGGACAGGGGGGCGGGCGATGAGCAGTTCTTC. Its translation: CASSYQDRGAGDEQFF.

This clonotype was counted many times. The chain combines TRBV18 with TRBJ2-7, with no clear D. V gave up 3 bases and J gave up 6 bases, with 9 bases separating them. This CDR3 is 12 amino acids long. From germline, CDR1 is KGHSH and CDR2 LQKENI. CDR3 sequence reads: CASSPGVPEQYF. The DNA for the CDR3 is TGTGCCAGCTCACCTGGAGTTCCCGAGCAGTACTTC.

This clonotype is labeled as medium-sized (0.01 to 0.1%). The chain employs TRBV9 and TRBJ2-5; tentatively, D is TRBD2 (5 bases). Germline CDR1 and CDR2: SGDLS and YYNGEE. Trimming cost V 0 bases and J 3 bases, with 9 bases left between them. The CDR3 is 14 residues long. The CDR3 nucleotides read TGTGCCAGCAGCGTAGAGGCTAGCAAAGAGACCCAGTACTTC. Residues: CASSVEASKETQYF.

This clonotype has at least ten counts. CDR3 DNA: TGCGCCAGCAGCTCTTGGACTAGCGGAGGCGAGCAGTACTTC. It is translated as CASSSWTSGGEQYF. The chain couples TRBV5-1 to TRBJ2-7; 10 nucleotides align to TRBD2. The CDR3 is 14 amino acids. CDR1 SGHRS and CDR2 YFSETQ come from the germline V gene. V lost 3 bases and J lost 6; bases outside the gene matches: 6.

Within the sample, this clonotype is hyperexpanded. The J gene is TRBJ2-2, the V gene TRBV7-8, with D perhaps TRBD2 (6 bases). The CDR3 consists of 15 residues. The germline V gene encodes CDR1 SGHVS and CDR2 FQNEAQ. V lost 1 base and J lost 0, with 6 bases in between. The CDR3 DNA sequence: TGTGCCAGCAGCTTAGGGGGGGCGAACACCGGGGAGCTGTTTTTT. Its translation is CASSLGGANTGELFF.

This clonotype was counted many times. This chain joins TRBV12-3 or TRBV12-4 and TRBJ1-6; perhaps TRBD1 as D (6 bases). The CDR3 consists of 14 residues. V was shortened by 4 bases and J by 8 bases, with 12 bases between the two germline ends. CDR3 region: CASSSNRVYSPLHF. The CDR3 DNA sequence: TGTGCCAGCAGTTCGAACAGGGTTTATTCACCCCTCCACTTT.

This clonotype was observed at least ten times. The chain uses TRBV11-3 and TRBJ2-1; D perhaps matches TRBD1 (6 bases). Trimming removed 6 bases from V and 0 bases from J, with 12 bases in between. Per germline, CDR1 SGHNT and CDR2 YENEEA. The CDR3 loop spans 15 amino acids. The CDR3 protein is CASSLQGSSYNEQFF. CDR3 in DNA: TGTGCCAGCAGTCTACAGGGAAGCTCCTACAATGAGCAGTTCTTC.

This clonotype was observed at least ten times. The V call is TRBV10-3, the J call TRBJ1-5; D may be TRBD1 (6 bases). The CDR3 spans 12 residues. The V gene lost 0 bases and the J gene lost 10 bases, with 7 bases spanning the gap. From germline, CDR1 is ENHRY and CDR2 SYGVKD. The CDR3 region is CAISESTGPQHF. In DNA, the CDR3 is TGTGCCATCAGTGAGTCGACAGGCCCCCAGCATTTT.

This clonotype was counted many times. V is TRBV19 and J is TRBJ2-1; no clear D gene. The CDR3 length is 15 residues. The germline gives CDR1 LNHDA, CDR2 SQIVND (reference sequence). Trimming shortened V by 3 bases and J by 0 bases, and 9 bases separated the two germline ends. The CDR3 loop is CASSIKGDSYNEQFF. For the CDR3, the DNA is TGTGCCAGTAGTATTAAAGGCGACTCCTACAATGAGCAGTTCTTC.

This clonotype was seen only a few times. CDR3: CASSLMAGQSYEQYF. CDR3 in DNA: TGCGCCAGCAGCTTGATGGCAGGCCAATCCTACGAGCAGTACTTC. The chain combines TRBV5-1 with TRBJ2-7; D remains ambiguous. Between the trimmed V and J ends, which lost 1 base and 1 base, there was a span of 12 bases. Germline lookup yields CDR1 SGHRS and CDR2 YFSETQ. This CDR3 has 15 amino acids. The whole variable domain, filled in from reference TRBV5-1 and TRBJ2-7, reads KAGVTQTPRYLIKTRGQQVTLSCSPISGHRSVSWYQQTPGQGLQFLFEYFSETQRNKGNFPGRFSGRQFSNSRSEMNVSTLELGDSALYLCASSLMAGQSYEQYFGPGTRLTVT.

This clonotype was observed at least ten times. This rearrangement joins TRBV28 to TRBJ2-3, with TRBD1 identical over 8 bases. This CDR3 has 13 amino acids. The V gene end was trimmed by 8 bases and the J gene end by 6 bases; junction bases not matched to a gene: 7. Germline V CDR1 and CDR2: MDHEN, SYDVKM. The CDR3 loop is CASRTGSADTQYF. CDR3 nucleotides: TGTGCCAGCCGGACAGGGTCTGCGGATACGCAGTATTTT.

This clonotype was seen ten or more times. The genes are TRBV6-6 and TRBJ1-6, with D perhaps TRBD1 (6 bases). The CDR3 length is 16 residues. Germline V gives CDR1 MNHNY, CDR2 SVGAGI (reference sequence). This CDR3 is CAASGEARGLNSPLHF. In DNA form, the CDR3 reads TGTGCAGCCTCAGGGGAGGCCAGGGGCCTTAATTCACCCCTCCACTTT.

In this sample, this clonotype turned up many times. The J gene is TRBJ1-5, the V gene TRBV18; D may be TRBD1 (6 bases). This CDR3 comprises 19 residues. The V end was cut by 2 bases, the J end by 4 bases, with 24 bases between. Per the germline V gene, CDR1 is KGHSH and CDR2 is LQKENI. CDR3 protein: CASSPTRFRGPLVNQPQHF. The CDR3 DNA follows: TGTGCCAGCTCACCAACAAGATTCAGGGGCCCTCTGGTAAATCAGCCCCAGCATTTT.

The sample holds a few counts of this clonotype. The V call is TRBV6-1, the J call TRBJ2-6; D is ambiguous. CDR1 is MNHNS and CDR2 is SASEGT in the germline V gene. CDR3 length equals 16 residues. The V end was cut by 1 base, the J end by 0 bases, with 7 bases between. The CDR3 here is CASSEVAGSGANVLTF. CDR3 DNA: TGTGCCAGCAGTGAAGTTGCAGGCTCTGGGGCCAACGTCCTGACTTTC.

This clonotype was seen many times. This rearrangement joins TRBV9 to TRBJ2-7, with 14 positions matching TRBD2. This CDR3 is 14 amino acids long. V trimming: 3 bases; J trimming: 12 bases; junction bases outside the gene matches: 8. The V gene's germline CDR1 is SGDLS and CDR2 YYNGEE. CDR3 sequence: CASSGGTSGGALYF. As DNA, the CDR3 is TGTGCCAGCAGCGGCGGGACTAGCGGGGGAGCCTTGTACTTC.

This clonotype was seen a few times. The chain combines TRBV30 with TRBJ2-7, with 10 bases aligning to TRBD1. Germline loops: CDR1 GTSNPN, CDR2 SVGIG (reference sequence). This CDR3 is 16 amino acids long. V shed 8 bases, J shed 2 bases, and the junction held 15 bases outside the gene matches. The CDR3 reads CATLTIDRGRPYEQYF. CDR3 nucleotide sequence: TGTGCCACCCTCACGATCGACAGGGGGCGCCCCTACGAGCAGTACTTC.

This clonotype appeared many times. The V and J genes are TRBV20-1 and TRBJ1-1; 8 bases are a match to TRBD1. V lost 3 bases, J lost 4 bases, and 7 bases stayed unmatched. CDR1 is DFQATT, CDR2 SNEGSKA, per germline (reference sequence). This CDR3 has 14 amino acids. This CDR3 reads CSASPTGGGTEAFF. CDR3 DNA sequence: TGCAGTGCTAGTCCTACAGGGGGAGGCACTGAAGCTTTCTTT.

The V call is TRBV20-1, the J call TRBJ1-1; 7 bases agree with TRBD1. Germline loops: CDR1 DFQATT, CDR2 SNEGSKA (reference sequence). The CDR3 is 12 amino acids. Trimming at V came to 4 bases and at J to 5 bases, leaving 4 bases not matched to a gene. CDR3 sequence (DNA): TGCAGTGCTACAGGGGGGTTGACTGAAGCTTTCTTT. This sequence encodes CSATGGLTEAFF.

This clonotype was counted at least ten times. The chain has TRBV9 and TRBJ1-1; D gene unclear. V was clipped by 2 bases and J by 0 bases, with 5 bases between them. The CDR3 length is 13 residues. Germline CDR1 and CDR2: SGDLS and YYNGEE. The CDR3, as DNA: TGTGCCAGCAGCGTGTTGGTGAACACTGAAGCTTTCTTT. This sequence encodes CASSVLVNTEAFF.

This clonotype turned up a few times. The chain links TRBV18 to TRBJ2-3, with no clear D. The CDR3 is 15 amino acids. The V gene lost 3 bases and the J gene lost 0 bases, with 10 bases spanning the gap. The germline gives CDR1 KGHSH, CDR2 LQKENI. Here the CDR3 DNA reads TGTGCCAGCTCACCCACATTTGGGAGCACAGATACGCAGTATTTT. It is translated as CASSPTFGSTDTQYF.

This clonotype was detected many times. The chain carries TRBV12-3 or TRBV12-4 and TRBJ1-4; perhaps TRBD1 as D (5 bases). V lost 6 bases and J 8 bases, leaving 16 bases between the germline ends. This CDR3 comprises 14 residues. This CDR3 is CASSLSGGKEKLFF. The CDR3 nucleotides are TGTGCCAGCAGCCTCTCCGGGGGGAAGGAAAAACTGTTTTTT.

This clonotype was seen at least ten times. V usage is TRBV5-1 and J usage is TRBJ1-1; D not certain. The CDR3 contains 13 residues. V was pared by 5 bases and J by 3 bases, with 11 bases between. Germline V lookup: CDR1 SGHRS, CDR2 YFSETQ. The CDR3 nucleotides are TGCGCCAGCAGGGTATCGGAATACACTGAAGCTTTCTTT. Its translation is CASRVSEYTEAFF. The complete variable domain, with remaining parts taken from reference TRBV5-1 and TRBJ1-1, reads KAGVTQTPRYLIKTRGQQVTLSCSPISGHRSVSWYQQTPGQGLQFLFEYFSETQRNKGNFPGRFSGRQFSNSRSEMNVSTLELGDSALYLCASRVSEYTEAFFGQGTRLTVV.

This clonotype has a handful of counts. The V and J genes are TRBV25-1 and TRBJ2-3; a possible D gene is TRBD1 (6 bases). The CDR3 sequence is 18 residues long. Germline V lookup: CDR1 MGHDK, CDR2 SYGVNS. The ends were cut back, 8 bases at V and 0 bases at J, with 24 bases in the middle. CDR3: CASEALGRRRGSTDTQYF. In DNA form, the CDR3 reads TGTGCCAGCGAAGCCCTGGGGCGGCGAAGGGGGAGCACAGATACGCAGTATTTT.

This clonotype has just a few counts. The V call is TRBV20-1, the J call TRBJ1-1; 8 bases line up with TRBD1. The CDR3 runs to 13 residues. V trimming: 6 bases; J trimming: 2 bases; junction bases outside the gene matches: 5. Germline V gene lookup returns CDR1 DFQATT and CDR2 SNEGSKA (reference sequence). Here the CDR3 DNA reads TGCAGTGCCCGACAGGGGCAAAACACTGAAGCTTTCTTT. Translation: CSARQGQNTEAFF.